The rows below give T cell receptor beta chains drawn from one sample of a study of blood T cell repertoires in COVID-19. Measured with immunoSEQ multiplex PCR; TCRdb has only the in-frame clones, and not every one. This table holds more than 25,000 clones, almost 85% found once. The specimen was peripheral blood. All receptors derive from a man in his 60s with active COVID-19. The CDR3 runs from the conserved cysteine through the conserved F or W. D genes are given only for firm matches. Clone size is given for some rows only: seen once, a few or many times, or a class if the clone is expanded.

clone size,V gene,J gene,D gene,CDR3 DNA,CDR3 protein
.,TRBV2,TRBJ2-7,TRBD1,TGTGCCAGCAGTACAGGGGCCCCCTACGAGCAGTACTTC,CASSTGAPYEQYF
.,TRBV2,TRBJ2-1,TRBD2,TGTGCCAGCAGTGAAGACGTAGCGGGAGGGTACAATGAGCAGTTCTTC,CASSEDVAGGYNEQFF
.,TRBV7-2,TRBJ2-5,TRBD2,TGTGCCAGCAGCAGCCTGGGCACCGGGGGGGAGACCCAGTACTTC,CASSSLGTGGETQYF
.,TRBV28,TRBJ2-1,TRBD2,TGTGCCAGCACCCTAGCGGGAGGACCGCTAACACCCAATGAGCAGTTCTTC,CASTLAGGPLTPNEQFF
.,TRBV18,TRBJ2-1,TRBD2,TGTGCCAGCTCACAGGCGGGAGGACGATCCTACAATGAGCAGTTCTTC,CASSQAGGRSYNEQFF
once,TRBV10-1,TRBJ2-1,TRBD2,TGCGCCAGCAGCCCCGGGACTAGCGGGATCAATGAGCAGTTCTTC,CASSPGTSGINEQFF
.,TRBV7-9,TRBJ1-4,.,TGTGCCAGCAGCTTAGGCCAGGGAAGGGAATTATGGCTGTTTTTT,CASSLGQGRELWLFF
.,TRBV11-3,TRBJ2-1,TRBD2,TGTGCCAGCAGCGGGATTGGTATGGCGGGAGGTTACAATGAGCAGTTCTTC,CASSGIGMAGGYNEQFF
.,TRBV15,TRBJ2-1,TRBD2,TGTGCCACCAGCAGACGAAAGCATTCCGGGACTAGCTCCAATGAGCAGTTCTTC,CATSRRKHSGTSSNEQFF
.,TRBV7-3,TRBJ2-2,TRBD2,TGTGCCAGCAGCCCCGTAAGGCTAGCGGAGGGGAACACCGGGGAGCTGTTTTTT,CASSPVRLAEGNTGELFF
.,TRBV5-8,TRBJ2-5,TRBD2,TGTGCCAGCAGCTTGGGGCTAGCGGACACCATGGGAGAGACCCAGTACTTC,CASSLGLADTMGETQYF
.,TRBV18,TRBJ1-2,.,TGTGCCAGCTCCCATGAAAGGGGAATCTCTAACTATGGCTACACCTTC,CASSHERGISNYGYTF
.,TRBV18,TRBJ2-1,.,TGTGCCAGCTCACCCAACAGGGACTACAATGAGCAGTTCTTC,CASSPNRDYNEQFF
.,TRBV6-5,TRBJ2-1,TRBD2,TGTGCCACCAGCAGGACTAGCGATTACAATGAGCAGTTCTTC,CATSRTSDYNEQFF
few,TRBV7-8,TRBJ1-4,.,TGTGCCAGCAGCTTAGTGGGGGGGAAACTGTTTTTT,CASSLVGGKLFF
once,TRBV28,TRBJ2-5,.,TGTGCCAGCAGTTTCGACTCCGTAGAGTTGTTCCAGTACTTC,CASSFDSVELFQYF
once,TRBV19,TRBJ2-1,TRBD2,TGTGCCAGTAGTATAGGCGGGAGGCAAGTTCATGAGCAGTTCTTC,CASSIGGRQVHEQFF
.,TRBV19,TRBJ2-3,.,TGTGCCAGTAGTTGGCTAGCGACTACAGATACGCAGTATTTT,CASSWLATTDTQYF
.,TRBV6-5,TRBJ1-6,.,TGTGCCAGCAGGGGGGGGATACAGAATTCACCCCTCCACTTT,CASRGGIQNSPLHF
.,TRBV5-1,TRBJ2-5,.,TGCGCCAGCAGCTTAAAGGGACCGAGCGGGCAAGAGACCCAGTACTTC,CASSLKGPSGQETQYF
once,TRBV9,TRBJ2-4,TRBD2,TGTGCCAGCAGCGTAGGAGCGGGGGCCCCGGCCGCCAAAAACATTCAGTACTTC,CASSVGAGAPAAKNIQYF
once,TRBV29-1,TRBJ2-2,TRBD1,TGCAGCGTTGACAGAGGGACAGGGGTCCAGAACACCGGGGAGCTGTTTTTT,CSVDRGTGVQNTGELFF
.,TRBV14,TRBJ2-2,TRBD1,TGTGCCAGCAGCCAAGCCCGGGGGACAGGGGGATTCGGGGAGCTGTTTTTT,CASSQARGTGGFGELFF
.,TRBV29-1,TRBJ1-1,.,TGCAGCGCTAGGACAGCCATGAACACTGAAGCTTTCTTT,CSARTAMNTEAFF
.,TRBV23-1,TRBJ2-7,TRBD2,TGCGCCAGCAGTCAATCAGCTAGCGGGAGTTCCGAGCAGTACTTC,CASSQSASGSSEQYF
.,TRBV7-2,TRBJ1-6,.,TGTGCCAGCAGCTTATCAGGGGCCTCCTATAATTCACCCCTCCACTTT,CASSLSGASYNSPLHF
.,TRBV5-1,TRBJ2-7,.,TGCGCCAGCAGCTTGGATATAGGAGGGGTCTCCCGAACCGAGCAGTACTTC,CASSLDIGGVSRTEQYF
.,TRBV25-1,TRBJ2-1,TRBD2,TGTGCCAGCAGAGGGGGACTAGCGGGCAATGAGCAGTTCTTC,CASRGGLAGNEQFF
.,TRBV5-1,TRBJ1-5,.,TGCGCCAGCAGCGAGGGTGGCAATCAGCCCCAGCATTTT,CASSEGGNQPQHF
.,TRBV25-1,TRBJ2-1,TRBD2,TGTGCCAGCAGTGAATCCCCGAGCGGGATATACAATGAGCAGTTCTTC,CASSESPSGIYNEQFF
.,TRBV15,TRBJ1-6,.,TGTGCCACCAGCAGAGACCCTGACAGGCCAACTTCACCCCTCCACTTT,CATSRDPDRPTSPLHF
.,TRBV5-1,TRBJ2-7,.,TGCGCCAGCAGCTTTGGCCTGGAGGACTACCTCTCCTACGAGCAGTACTTC,CASSFGLEDYLSYEQYF
.,TRBV7-3,TRBJ2-1,TRBD2,TGTGCCAGCAGCCCATATAGCGGGGCCGAGCAGTTCTTC,CASSPYSGAEQFF